Following are 9 T cell receptor beta chains from one sample sequenced in a study of a mutant IDH1 vaccine in newly diagnosed glioma. Which antigens these TCRs recognize remains unknown. Time point indicated: week 11, during vaccination. Vaccination comprised doses that each held 300 ug of mutant IDH1 20-mer peptide, plus topical imiquimod. Assay: immunoSEQ multiplex PCR; the TCRdb copy retains only in-frame clones and omits some. Of around 66,000 clones listed, about 80% are singletons. Specimen: PBMCs, collected from a glioma patient whose treatment included an IDH1 peptide vaccine. These receptors originate from a man aged 45-65 years with glioma.

The V gene is TRBV4-1, the J gene TRBJ2-3; D is perhaps TRBD1 or TRBD2 (6 bases each). Germline V gene lookup returns CDR1 MGHRA and CDR2 YSYEKL. Trimming left V 1 base short and J 1 base short, with 18 bases between. This CDR3 region has 18 residues. For the CDR3, the DNA is TGCGCCAGCAGCCAAGTCGGTACGGGGGCGAAGGGCACAGATACGCAGTATTTT. It is translated as CASSQVGTGAKGTDTQYF.

The chain recombines TRBV25-1 with TRBJ1-1; D remains ambiguous. CDR1 is MGHDK and CDR2 is SYGVNS in the germline V gene. The CDR3 loop spans 11 amino acids. Trimming stripped 0 bases from V and 8 bases from J, with 4 bases between. This chain's CDR3 is CASSEYGEAFF. The CDR3 DNA reads as TGTGCCAGCAGTGAATATGGGGAAGCTTTCTTT.

The rearrangement joins TRBV11-3 to TRBJ2-5; 7 bases line up with TRBD2. The length of the CDR3 is 14 residues. The V gene end was trimmed by 7 bases and the J gene end by 4 bases; junction bases not matched to a gene: 9. Germline CDR1 and CDR2: SGHNT and YENEEA. As DNA, the CDR3 is TGTGCCAGCACCACTCGGGGGGAGGGAGAGACCCAGTACTTC. Translated: CASTTRGEGETQYF.

The chain has TRBV7-9 and TRBJ2-7; a possible D gene is TRBD2 (6 bases). CDR1 and CDR2 (germline): SEHNR, FQNEAQ (reference sequence). The CDR3 sequence is 12 residues long. The V end was cut by 1 base, the J end by 7 bases, with 8 bases between. CDR3 nucleotides: TGTGCCAGCAGCTTAGGGAGGGCGGAGCAGTACTTC. Translation: CASSLGRAEQYF. Based on the CDR3 plus reference TRBV7-9 and TRBJ2-7, the full variable domain is DTGVSQNPRHKITKRGQNVTFRCDPISEHNRLYWYRQTLGQGPEFLTYFQNEAQLEKSRLLSDRFSAERPKGSFSTLEIQRTEQGDSAMYLCASSLGRAEQYFGPGTRLTVT.

V gene TRBV5-1 combines with J gene TRBJ1-1; 7 bases line up with TRBD1. Germline V gene lookup returns CDR1 SGHRS and CDR2 YFSETQ. The CDR3 loop spans 14 amino acids. J gave up 0 bases and V 4 bases, and 3 bases lay outside the gene matches. DNA for the CDR3: TGCGCCAGCAGCACCGGGACAGTGAACACTGAAGCTTTCTTT. Its protein is CASSTGTVNTEAFF.

V usage is TRBV4-3 and J usage is TRBJ1-2; the D is unclear. CDR3 length: 16 residues. V lost 0 bases and J lost 8, with 19 bases in between. CDR1 is LGHNA and CDR2 is YSLEER in the germline V gene. The CDR3 reads CASSQDPRPQGGGYTF. In DNA, the CDR3 is TGCGCCAGCAGCCAAGATCCCCGGCCCCAAGGCGGAGGCTACACCTTC.

This chain connects TRBV2 to TRBJ1-5, with 7 bases identical to TRBD1. The CDR3 has 13 residues. The germline V gene has CDR1 SNHLY and CDR2 FYNNEI. J gave up 11 bases and V 3 bases, and 7 bases lay outside the gene matches. The CDR3 DNA is TGTGCCAGCAGTGAGGAGGGGGCCGGGACCCAGCATTTT. Translated: CASSEEGAGTQHF.

The V and J genes are TRBV2 and TRBJ1-5, with D possibly TRBD1 on 5 matching bases. The germline CDR1 and CDR2 sequences are SNHLY and FYNNEI. The CDR3 has 14 amino acids. Trimming shortened V by 7 bases and J by 7 bases, and 17 bases separated the two germline ends. In DNA form, the CDR3 reads TGTGCCAGCACGACTTACCACTGGGGGCAGCCCCAGCATTTT. As protein: CASTTYHWGQPQHF. Looking up the rest from reference TRBV2 and TRBJ1-5 gives the full variable domain: EPEVTQTPSHQVTQMGQEVILRCVPISNHLYFYWYRQILGQKVEFLVSFYNNEISEKSEIFDDQFSVERPDGSNFTLKIRSTKLEDSAMYFCASTTYHWGQPQHFGDGTRLSIL.

This clone was observed a handful of times. The V gene is TRBV4-1, the J gene TRBJ1-1; D gene unclear. The CDR3 is 12 residues long. V was trimmed by 4 bases and J by 5 bases, leaving 8 bases between them. Germline V gene data show CDR1 as MGHRA and CDR2 as YSYEKL. This chain's CDR3 is CASSRGRTEAFF. The CDR3 coding sequence is TGCGCCAGCAGCCGAGGACGTACTGAAGCTTTCTTT.